One sample yielded the 10 T cell receptor beta chains listed below, sequenced in a study of T-cell memory formation after mild COVID-19. Each CDR3 protein is one row after TCRdb ran MiXCR on the 5' RACE reads. Here the sample spans about 470,000 distinct CDR3 sequences, 15% to 20% being singletons. The specimen was PBMCs or a T cell subset sorted from them (not recorded which). The receptors shown here come from an adult woman who had mild COVID-19 (a few samples of this study predate the infection). Cell type and time point are not known.

V usage is TRBV7-3 and J usage is TRBJ2-1, with D maybe TRBD2 (5 bases). Trimming stripped 5 bases from V and 9 bases from J, with 14 bases between. Germline CDR1 reads SGHTA; CDR2 reads FQGTGA. The CDR3 is made up of 13 amino acids. CDR3 sequence: CASSPNGRVEQFF. The CDR3 nucleotides are TGTGCCAGCAGCCCAAACGGGCGGGTTGAGCAGTTCTTC.

There are a few counts of this clonotype. This sequence joins TRBV29-1 and TRBJ2-3, with 8 bases aligning to TRBD2. The V and J ends lost 6 bases and 0 bases, in that order; junction bases with no gene match: 8. Looked up from germline, CDR1 is SQVTM and CDR2 is ANQGSEA. CDR3 length: 15 residues. CDR3 nucleotides: TGCAGCGTGGGGTCGGCTAGCGGGAGCACAGATACGCAGTATTTT. It codes for CSVGSASGSTDTQYF.

This clonotype was found a few times. V and J are TRBV7-9 and TRBJ2-5; tentatively, D is TRBD2 (7 bases). Germline V lookup: CDR1 SEHNR, CDR2 FQNEAQ (reference sequence). CDR3 size: 17 residues. Trimming cost V 2 bases and J 5 bases, with 21 bases left between them. For the CDR3, the DNA is TGTGCCAGCAGCTTAACTTTGGGGGGGCAGAGGAGTGAGACCCAGTACTTC. Translated: CASSLTLGGQRSETQYF.

This clonotype has a handful of counts. V usage is TRBV12-3 or TRBV12-4 and J usage is TRBJ2-1; TRBD2 is a possible D gene (5 bases). Between the trimmed V and J ends, which lost 1 base and 7 bases, there was a span of 8 bases. The CDR3 covers 13 residues. CDR3 in amino acids: CASSLDGVNEQFF. DNA of the CDR3: TGTGCCAGCAGTTTAGACGGGGTAAATGAGCAGTTCTTC.

The gene calls are TRBV29-1 and TRBJ2-3; weak D call: TRBD1 (6 bases). Germline values: CDR1 SQVTM, CDR2 ANQGSEA. CDR3 length: 13 residues. V was clipped by 0 bases and J by 6 bases, with 10 bases between them. The DNA of the CDR3 is TGCAGCGTTGAAGACCAGGGGCCTGATACGCAGTATTTT. Protein product: CSVEDQGPDTQYF.

V usage is TRBV7-9 and J usage is TRBJ2-1; 13 nucleotides align to TRBD2. V shed 5 bases and J 8 bases; nucleotides not matched to a gene: 12. The CDR3 consists of 17 residues. Per the germline V gene, CDR1 is SEHNR and CDR2 is FQNEAQ (reference sequence). CDR3 in amino acids: CASSLRLAGGLRDEQFF. CDR3 nucleotide sequence: TGTGCCAGCAGCCTACGACTAGCGGGGGGTTTGCGGGATGAGCAGTTCTTC. Supplemented by reference TRBV7-9 and TRBJ2-1, the full variable domain reads DTGVSQNPRHKITKRGQNVTFRCDPISEHNRLYWYRQTLGQGPEFLTYFQNEAQLEKSRLLSDRFSAERPKGSFSTLEIQRTEQGDSAMYLCASSLRLAGGLRDEQFFGPGTRLTVL.

This clonotype appeared many times. The rearrangement uses TRBV29-1 and TRBJ2-5; D possibly corresponds to TRBD1 (6 bases). CDR3 length equals 12 residues. Germline CDR1 SQVTM, CDR2 ANQGSEA. Deletions cut 4 bases from V and 5 bases from J, with 11 bases between. CDR3 coding DNA: TGCAGCGTTGGCGGACAGCAGGAGACCCAGTACTTC. Translated, it gives CSVGGQQETQYF.

J is TRBJ1-1 and V is TRBV6-5; D uncertain. The CDR3 runs to 12 residues. The V gene's germline CDR1 is MNHEY and CDR2 SVGAGI. CDR3 in amino acids: CVTLKGRTEAFF. The CDR3 DNA sequence: TGTGTCACCCTTAAGGGTAGGACTGAAGCTTTCTTT.

The chain employs TRBV3-1 and TRBJ2-5; 9 bases line up with TRBD2. The V gene end was trimmed by 1 base and the J gene end by 4 bases; junction bases not matched to a gene: 7. CDR1 and CDR2 (germline): LGHDT, YNNKEL (reference sequence). This CDR3 region has 16 residues. The CDR3 reads CASSQGSASGTETQYF. For the CDR3, the DNA is TGTGCCAGCAGCCAAGGCTCGGCTAGCGGGACAGAGACCCAGTACTTC.

J is TRBJ1-4 and V is TRBV4-1, with a possible D match to TRBD1 (6 bases). Trimming removed 5 bases from V and 8 bases from J, with 15 bases in between. Germline V gene data show CDR1 as MGHRA and CDR2 as YSYEKL. This CDR3 spans 14 amino acids. CDR3 in DNA: TGCGCCAGCAGCGGGACACCCTCGGGGGAAAAACTGTTTTTT. Translated: CASSGTPSGEKLFF.